This T cell receptor (beta chain) was recovered during a study of blood T cells in healthy people across ages. Overall study findings and caveats: Diversity estimates drawn from one million T cells were deemed underestimates.

It was with a sample-barcoded 5' primer and a J-beta primer mix that a second PCR of about 6 to 12 cycles was run. One entry per CDR3 protein results from TCRdb running MiXCR on the 5' RACE reads. Seen here are approximately 780,000 distinct CDR3 sequences, about 26% observed once, and the top ten hold around 3%. Each donor's blood draw was 7.5 to 10 milliliters of peripheral blood. Points on this clonotype: No antigen is known for it.

Between the trimmed V and J ends, which lost 4 bases and 2 bases, there was a span of 15 bases. This CDR3 is built from 16 residues. Germline loops: CDR1 SGHRS, CDR2 YFSETQ. These same records also appear under a second study, on T cells of mothers and their children. Turning to that study: Relative to unrelated pairs, biologically related mother-child dyads exhibited marginally greater, non-significant overlap.

Sequencing was performed on blood. This clonotype originated in a boy younger than 18 in good health. This chain uses TRBV5-1 with TRBJ1-4; no clear D. The CDR3 bases are TGCGCCAGCAGCCGAGACCCGGAGGGCACTAATGAAAAACTGTTTTTT. As protein: CASSRDPEGTNEKLFF.